One and the same sample provided the 18 T cell receptor beta chains below, sequenced in a study of T cells after posttransplantation cyclophosphamide. The table came from immunoSEQ multiplex PCR; TCRdb's copy has only in-frame clones and leaves some out. This sample comprises about 36,000 clones, none seen once only. The sequencing input was PBMCs. All receptors come from a girl between 10 and 17 years old in good health, CMV-negative, and a related stem cell transplant donor.

Only a few counts were recorded for this clone. The chain uses TRBV6-1 and TRBJ1-2; D is undetermined. The CDR3 is made up of 14 amino acids. V lost 1 base, J lost 8 bases, and 14 bases lay in between. Germline V gives CDR1 MNHNS, CDR2 SASEGT. CDR3 amino acids: CASSEGAAFQGYTF. CDR3 nucleotides: TGTGCCAGCAGTGAAGGGGCAGCTTTCCAGGGCTACACCTTC.

A few counts support this clone. This chain uses TRBV28 with TRBJ1-3; D unclear. The CDR3 covers 14 residues. The germline gives CDR1 MDHEN, CDR2 SYDVKM. Trimming left V 3 bases short and J 0 bases short, with 6 bases between. Here the CDR3 DNA reads TGTGCCAGCAGTTTTAGTCCCTCTGGAAACACCATATATTTT. It codes for CASSFSPSGNTIYF.

This clone was seen a few times. The chain combines TRBV11-2 with TRBJ2-1; 11 bases align to TRBD2. Per germline, CDR1 SGHAT and CDR2 FQNNGV. Trimming cost V 4 bases and J 8 bases; bases outside gene matches: 10. This CDR3 has 16 residues. The CDR3: CASSSGGSGRVHEQFF. The CDR3 DNA is TGTGCCAGCAGCTCAGGGGGTAGCGGGAGGGTCCATGAGCAGTTCTTC. The full variable domain, in which reference TRBV11-2 and TRBJ2-1 provide the parts outside the CDR3, is EAGVAQSPRYKIIEKRQSVAFWCNPISGHATLYWYQQILGQGPKLLIQFQNNGVVDDSQLPKDRFSAERLKGVDSTLKIQPAKLEDSAVYLCASSSGGSGRVHEQFFGPGTRLTVL.

This clone was counted between two and nine times. V gene TRBV30 combines with J gene TRBJ2-7, with D possibly matching TRBD2 (5 bases). Trimming removed 2 bases at V and 2 bases at J, with 16 bases between. Germline CDR1 and CDR2: GTSNPN and SVGIG (reference sequence). This CDR3 contains 15 residues. CDR3 sequence (DNA): TGTGCCTGGAGTCCCGACCCTTCCGGGGCCTACGAGCAGTACTTC. It codes for CAWSPDPSGAYEQYF.

This clone was seen repeatedly, ten times or more. The rearrangement links TRBV18 to TRBJ1-5, with 7 bases lining up with TRBD1. The length of the CDR3 is 16 residues. Per germline, CDR1 KGHSH and CDR2 LQKENI. The ends lost 2 bases at V and 0 bases at J; junction bases unmatched: 4. DNA for the CDR3: TGTGCCAGCTCACCAAGAGGACAGGTTAGCAATCAGCCCCAGCATTTT. Translating it yields CASSPRGQVSNQPQHF.

This clone was seen at least ten times. The chain recombines TRBV10-3 with TRBJ1-1; D is perhaps TRBD1 (5 bases). With 6 bases removed from V and 2 bases from J, the gap between germline ends came to 13 bases. The CDR3 consists of 14 residues. The germline gives CDR1 ENHRY, CDR2 SYGVKD. The CDR3 reads CAISGTGENTEAFF. Here the CDR3 DNA reads TGTGCCATCAGCGGTACAGGTGAAAACACTGAAGCTTTCTTT.

There are a few counts of this clone. The rearrangement joins TRBV28 to TRBJ1-6; D is possibly TRBD1 (6 bases). CDR3 size: 17 residues. Germline lookup yields CDR1 MDHEN and CDR2 SYDVKM. The V gene lost 1 base and the J gene lost 3 bases, with 13 bases spanning the gap. CDR3 loop: CASSLSQTGLYNSPLHF. Here the CDR3 DNA reads TGTGCCAGCAGTTTATCCCAGACAGGCCTCTATAATTCACCCCTCCACTTT.

The rearrangement links TRBV29-1 to TRBJ2-1, with a weak D call TRBD1 (6 bases). Trimming stripped 4 bases from V and 2 bases from J, with 15 bases between. Germline values: CDR1 SQVTM, CDR2 ANQGSEA. The CDR3 consists of 15 residues. This CDR3 reads CSVGRGLSTYNEQFF. The CDR3 bases are TGCAGCGTTGGCAGGGGCCTTTCTACCTACAATGAGCAGTTCTTC.

This clone was observed many times. This chain links TRBV19 with TRBJ1-2; D not certain. Germline CDR1 is LNHDA and CDR2 is SQIVND (reference sequence). The V gene lost 1 base and the J gene lost 4 bases, with 13 bases spanning the gap. The CDR3 runs to 15 residues. This CDR3 reads CASSIGPSYGYGYTF. The CDR3, as DNA: TGTGCCAGTAGTATAGGCCCATCCTACGGCTATGGCTACACCTTC.

In this sample, this clone turned up a few times. The V call is TRBV5-4, the J call TRBJ1-2, with no clear D. V was pared by 5 bases and J by 7 bases, with 27 bases between. This CDR3 is 17 amino acids long. CDR1 and CDR2 from the germline V gene are SGHNT and YYREEE (reference sequence). The CDR3 protein is CASSPREGRQFFGGYTF. The CDR3 bases are TGTGCCAGCAGTCCACGCGAGGGTCGGCAGTTCTTTGGTGGCTACACCTTC.

This chain joins TRBV4-3 and TRBJ2-1, with D maybe TRBD2 (5 bases). Germline loops: CDR1 LGHNA, CDR2 YSLEER. V was trimmed by 1 base and J by 3 bases, leaving 13 bases between them. The CDR3 totals 16 residues. The CDR3 DNA sequence: TGCGCCAGCAGCCAAGGCCCCAGGACTGGCTACAATGAGCAGTTCTTC. Translating gives CASSQGPRTGYNEQFF.

This clone was seen only a few times. The J gene is TRBJ2-3, the V gene TRBV9; a weak D match, TRBD1 (5 bases). The ends were cut back, 5 bases at V and 0 bases at J, with 10 bases in the middle. This CDR3 is 14 amino acids long. The germline V gene encodes CDR1 SGDLS and CDR2 YYNGEE. The CDR3 here is CASRKTASTDTQYF. The CDR3 coding sequence is TGTGCCAGCAGAAAGACAGCTAGCACAGATACGCAGTATTTT.

At least ten counts were recorded for this clone. This chain connects TRBV10-3 to TRBJ2-4; 11 bases are a match to TRBD2. V trimming: 8 bases; J trimming: 7 bases; junction bases outside the gene matches: 1. CDR3 length: 12 amino acids. Germline-derived CDR1 and CDR2 are ENHRY and SYGVKD. The CDR3 loop is CAIGLAGNIQYF. In DNA, the CDR3 is TGTGCCATCGGACTAGCGGGCAACATTCAGTACTTC.

This clone was seen at least ten times. This chain joins TRBV13 and TRBJ1-1; no firm D call. Looked up from germline, CDR1 is PRHDT and CDR2 is FYEKMQ (reference sequence). This CDR3 comprises 12 residues. Trimming took 4 bases from V and 3 from J, leaving 6 bases between them. CDR3 sequence: CASSSFHTEAFF. In DNA, the CDR3 is TGTGCCAGCAGCTCATTCCACACTGAAGCTTTCTTT.

This clone was picked up a small number of times. The chain employs TRBV5-1 and TRBJ1-1; possibly TRBD1 for D (5 bases). Trimming stripped 2 bases from V and 4 bases from J, with 15 bases between. Germline V gene sequence: CDR1 SGHRS, CDR2 YFSETQ. This CDR3 has 15 amino acids. CDR3 sequence reads: CASSFQGAGGTEAFF. The CDR3 nucleotides are TGCGCCAGCAGCTTCCAAGGGGCGGGGGGCACTGAAGCTTTCTTT.

The rearrangement links TRBV2 to TRBJ2-2; TRBD1 agrees at 10 bases. Trimming removed 6 bases from V and 7 bases from J; junction bases left unmatched: 2. The CDR3 extends over 13 amino acids. Germline loops: CDR1 SNHLY, CDR2 FYNNEI. CDR3 nucleotides: TGTGCCAGCAGCTGGACAGGGGGCGGGGAGCTGTTTTTT. Translation: CASSWTGGGELFF. Supplemented by reference TRBV2 and TRBJ2-2, the full variable domain reads EPEVTQTPSHQVTQMGQEVILRCVPISNHLYFYWYRQILGQKVEFLVSFYNNEISEKSEIFDDQFSVERPDGSNFTLKIRSTKLEDSAMYFCASSWTGGGELFFGEGSRLTVL.

In this sample, this clone turned up a few times. The gene calls are TRBV6-6 and TRBJ2-3, with D perhaps TRBD1 (6 bases). The CDR3 loop spans 16 amino acids. Germline V CDR1 and CDR2: MNHNY, SVGAGI (reference sequence). Trimming pared 0 bases from V and 6 bases from J, leaving 16 bases between. CDR3 bases: TGTGCCAGCAGTTACTCGATAGGTGGGGGCCGGGATACGCAGTATTTT. Amino acids: CASSYSIGGGRDTQYF.

Ten or more counts support this clone. The genes are TRBV5-5 and TRBJ2-7; TRBD1 aligns across 9 bases. From germline, CDR1 is SGHKS and CDR2 YYEKEE (reference sequence). J was trimmed by 3 bases and V by 6 bases; bases with no gene match: 10. The CDR3 contains 15 residues. The CDR3 region is CASNPDRGGSYEQYF. CDR3 DNA sequence: TGTGCCAGCAACCCAGACAGGGGGGGAAGCTACGAGCAGTACTTC.